These 3 T cell receptor beta chains were all obtained from the same sample, sequenced in a study of blood T cell repertoires in COVID-19. The data were produced by immunoSEQ multiplex PCR, yet TCRdb's version contains in-frame clones alone and is incomplete. Of roughly 150,000 clones listed, approximately 80% are singletons. Input material: PBMCs or T cells enriched from blood (not recorded which). The source is a man between 65 and 85 years old who had been exposed to COVID-19.

The gene calls are TRBV9 and TRBJ1-6, with 9 nucleotides matching TRBD1. Trimming took 3 bases from V and 10 from J; bases not matched to a gene: 8. The CDR3 is made up of 15 amino acids. CDR1 SGDLS and CDR2 YYNGEE come from the germline V gene. The CDR3: CASSGIGTGMSPLHF. CDR3 DNA: TGTGCCAGCAGCGGAATCGGGACAGGGATGTCACCCCTCCACTTT.

This chain uses TRBV9 with TRBJ2-7, with TRBD1 identical over 8 bases. CDR1 and CDR2 from the germline V gene are SGDLS and YYNGEE. With V trimmed by 0 bases and J by 6 bases, 5 bases remained unmatched. There are 14 residues in the CDR3. The CDR3 loop reads CASSVATGGSEQYF. The CDR3, as DNA: TGTGCCAGCAGCGTAGCTACAGGGGGTAGCGAGCAGTACTTC. Looking up the rest from reference TRBV9 and TRBJ2-7 gives the full variable domain: DSGVTQTPKHLITATGQRVTLRCSPRSGDLSVYWYQQSLDQGLQFLIQYYNGEERAKGNILERFSAQQFPDLHSELNLSSLELGDSALYFCASSVATGGSEQYFGPGTRLTVT.

This chain links TRBV5-4 with TRBJ2-7, with TRBD1 identical over 8 bases. Germline-derived CDR1 and CDR2 are SGHNT and YYREEE (reference sequence). There are 15 residues in the CDR3. V lost 1 base to trimming and J lost 1 base; unmatched junction nucleotides: 4. The CDR3: CASSLQGAVSYEQYF. The DNA of the CDR3 is TGTGCCAGCAGCTTGCAGGGGGCGGTATCCTACGAGCAGTACTTC.